This TCR beta chain comes out of a study of T-cell reconstitution after alpha-beta-depleted transplantation in children. Overall study results and limits: Several patients had high TCRbeta diversity at day 60; it came from surviving recipient T cells and thymic progenitors. Several hundred rapidly expanded clones from non-depleted graft cells reportedly supplied alpha-beta T cells about two months post-transplant. Most T-cell counts and diversity one year after the transplant came from T cells that were newly produced.

As it was prepared, the TCRbeta library received unique molecular identifiers. Each CDR3 protein gets one entry after TCRdb re-called the PCR reads with MiXCR. The sample holds 130,000 to 150,000 distinct CDR3 sequences, more than 8% seen once. The CDR3 covers 14 residues. V gave up 6 bases and J gave up 8 bases, with 19 bases separating them. Germline lookup yields CDR1 SNHLY and CDR2 FYNNEI. A remark on this clonotype: Antigen unknown.

The chain combines TRBV2 with TRBJ1-2, with TRBD1 as a possible D gene (6 bases). This specimen consisted of PBMCs, mostly from graft donor cells, obtained 180 days after TCRalphabeta/CD19-depleted stem cell transplant. The sequence was collected from a female patient aged 2-10 years who had a stem cell transplant for congenital amegakaryocytic thrombocytopenia, so the T cells may come from the graft donor. The CDR3 loop is CASRNRAPHMGYTF. The CDR3 DNA reads as TGTGCCAGCAGGAACAGGGCGCCGCACATGGGCTACACCTTC.